The 9 T cell receptor beta chains reported below all come from one sample, sequenced in a study of blood T cell repertoires in COVID-19. This table comes from immunoSEQ multiplex PCR, and its TCRdb copy is limited to in-frame clones, with some not included. The sample has 250,000 to 350,000 clones; about nine tenths are singletons. Sequenced: peripheral blood. All receptors come from a woman aged 30 to 39 with COVID-19, enrolled during active disease.

This clone was detected ten times or more. The rearrangement links TRBV5-1 to TRBJ2-2; 9 nucleotides align to TRBD1. With V trimmed by 4 bases and J by 2 bases, 9 bases remained unmatched. The germline CDR1 and CDR2 sequences are SGHRS and YFSETQ. This CDR3 region has 17 residues. Here the CDR3 DNA reads TGCGCCAGCAGCCCTCCGGGACAGGGACTTAACACCGGGGAGCTGTTTTTT. This encodes CASSPPGQGLNTGELFF.

The CDR3 DNA sequence: TGTGCCAGCTCACCGGGACAGGGGGCCTACGAGCAGTACTTC. Its translation is CASSPGQGAYEQYF. The gene calls are TRBV18 and TRBJ2-7; 11 bases agree with TRBD1. This CDR3 is 14 amino acids long. The trim removed 3 bases at V and 2 bases at J, leaving 0 bases unmatched. The germline V gene encodes CDR1 KGHSH and CDR2 LQKENI.

The CDR3 DNA reads as TGTGCCAGCAGCTTGGCCGGGGTGTATGGCTACACCTTC. This translates into CASSLAGVYGYTF. The chain is built from TRBV5-4 and TRBJ1-2; no reliable D call. The V and J ends lost 0 bases and 5 bases respectively, with 8 bases between them. CDR3 length: 13 amino acids. Per germline, CDR1 SGHNT and CDR2 YYREEE (reference sequence).

V is TRBV5-5 and J is TRBJ1-2, with D hard to call. Germline assignment: CDR1 SGHKS and CDR2 YYEKEE (reference sequence). CDR3 length: 12 amino acids. Trimming cost V 1 base and J 5 bases, with 6 bases left between them. The DNA for the CDR3 is TGTGCCAGCAGCTTGTCCGAGTATGGCTACACCTTC. Translating it yields CASSLSEYGYTF. Full variable domain (missing parts from reference TRBV5-5 and TRBJ1-2): DAGVTQSPTHLIKTRGQQVTLRCSPISGHKSVSWYQQVLGQGPQFIFQYYEKEERGRGNFPDRFSARQFPNYSSELNVNALLLGDSALYLCASSLSEYGYTFGSGTRLTVV.

The chain recombines TRBV7-9 with TRBJ1-2, with D maybe TRBD1 (5 bases). The CDR3 sequence is 15 residues long. The germline CDR1 and CDR2 sequences are SEHNR and FQNEAQ (reference sequence). V was trimmed by 5 bases and J by 3 bases, leaving 16 bases between them. This chain's CDR3 is CASSPTAAGHYGYTF. The CDR3, as DNA: TGTGCCAGCAGCCCTACAGCGGCGGGGCACTATGGCTACACCTTC.

The chain links TRBV30 to TRBJ1-2; no clear D. The CDR3 sequence is 13 residues long. V lost 0 bases and J lost 0, with 5 bases in between. CDR1 is GTSNPN and CDR2 is SVGIG in the germline V gene (reference sequence). The CDR3 loop is CAWSVSSNYGYTF. CDR3 nucleotides: TGTGCCTGGAGTGTAAGCTCTAACTATGGCTACACCTTC. Full variable domain (remainder filled in from reference TRBV30 and TRBJ1-2): SQTIHQWPATLVQPVGSPLSLECTVEGTSNPNLYWYRQAAGRGLQLLFYSVGIGQISSEVPQNLSASRPQDRQFILSSKKLLLSDSGFYLCAWSVSSNYGYTFGSGTRLTVV.

CDR3 in DNA: TGCGCCAGCAGCCATCCCGGCAGGGGGAATGAAAAACTGTTTTTT. Its translation: CASSHPGRGNEKLFF. V is TRBV4-1 and J is TRBJ1-4, with 7 bases fitting TRBD1. Losses at the gene ends were 3 bases for V and 5 bases for J; bases not matched to a gene: 6. Germline V gene sequence: CDR1 MGHRA, CDR2 YSYEKL. CDR3 size: 15 residues.

The rearrangement links TRBV7-3 to TRBJ2-2; 14 bases are a match to TRBD2. V trimming: 5 bases; J trimming: 6 bases; junction bases outside the gene matches: 14. Germline V CDR1 and CDR2: SGHTA, FQGTGA. This CDR3 spans 19 amino acids. The CDR3 DNA sequence: TGTGCCAGCAGCCTAATAGGGACTAGCGGGAGATTATTTTCCGGGGAGCTGTTTTTT. This encodes CASSLIGTSGRLFSGELFF.

This rearrangement joins TRBV18 to TRBJ1-1; 9 nucleotides line up with TRBD1. Germline CDR1 reads KGHSH; CDR2 reads LQKENI. The CDR3 extends over 15 amino acids. V gave up 6 bases and J gave up 0 bases; unmatched junction bases: 5. The CDR3 here is CASSRTGEMNTEAFF. In DNA form, the CDR3 reads TGTGCCAGCTCGAGGACAGGGGAAATGAACACTGAAGCTTTCTTT.